The clone carrying this T cell receptor beta chain was seen more than once but under ten times. Each cDNA molecule carried a unique molecular identifier. From the 5' RACE reads, TCRdb called clonotypes with MiXCR, one entry per CDR3 protein. The sample consists of roughly 88,000 distinct CDR3 sequences, 14% of them appearing once. CDR1 is SEHNR, CDR2 FQNEAQ, per germline (reference sequence). This CDR3 has 15 residues. Trimming shortened V by 5 bases and J by 6 bases, and 14 bases separated the two germline ends. The data are from a study of early T cells in non-severe SARS-CoV-2 infection. Sequencing input: whole blood. The V and J genes are TRBV7-9 and TRBJ1-6; no definite D call. This sequence was found in an adult who was a healthcare worker with PCR-confirmed SARS-CoV-2 infection or an uninfected control (not recorded which). CDR3 region: CASSPGGLGNSPLHF. In DNA, the CDR3 is TGTGCCAGCAGCCCCGGCGGTCTGGGTAATTCACCCCTCCACTTT.